The table lists the clone carrying this TCR beta chain with a few counts. These data are taken from a study of blood T cell repertoires in COVID-19. Background on the study: The analysed material was cDNA or gDNA that came from T cells, B-cell-depleted T cells, or PBMCs.

Trimming took 6 bases from V and 1 from J; bases not matched to a gene: 6. Germline V gene sequence: CDR1 MRHNA, CDR2 SNTAGT. The CDR3 sequence is 15 residues long. Per the authors' pipeline: From reference gene primer amplification, estimates of nucleated cell counts were derived. The assay was immunoSEQ multiplex PCR, and TCRdb's table has in-frame clones only and misses some. Clone size and V and J calls were adopted from that table, with D and trimming inferred from the DNA. The table lists roughly 140,000 clones, more than 65% of them singletons. The chain employs TRBV6-4 and TRBJ1-1, with 9 bases that match TRBD1. This TCR came from a woman in her forties or fifties in a cohort sampled during active or convalescent COVID-19. The sequencing input was peripheral blood. The CDR3 sequence is CASRGDRARNTEAFF. CDR3 bases: TGTGCCAGCAGGGGGGACAGGGCGAGGAACACTGAAGCTTTCTTT.